The 17 T cell receptor beta chains below were found in one sample sequenced in a study of ipilimumab plus nivolumab after autologous stem cell transplantation. Sequencing used immunoSEQ multiplex PCR; TCRdb keeps in-frame clones, though not all of them. The sample has about 15,000 clones, approximately 75% seen once. The sample here was PBMCs, taken in a trial of ipilimumab plus nivolumab as post-transplant consolidation. The receptors derive from a male donor with primary mediastinal lymphoma.

The CDR3 DNA sequence: TGTGCCAGTAGCCAACCTGGGGCCAACGTCCTGACTTTC. It is translated as CASSQPGANVLTF. The chain is built from TRBV19 and TRBJ2-6; no definite D call. Between the trimmed V and J ends, which lost 6 bases and 2 bases, there was a span of 5 bases. The CDR3 contains 13 residues. The germline V gene encodes CDR1 LNHDA and CDR2 SQIVND (reference sequence).

This clone occurred once. The chain uses TRBV18 and TRBJ1-6, with 8 positions matching TRBD1. Germline loops: CDR1 KGHSH, CDR2 LQKENI. The CDR3 has 17 amino acids. J lost 5 bases, V lost 5 bases, and 11 bases had no gene match. CDR3 DNA: TGTGCCAGCTCAACCGGACAGGGCAACCGTAATAATTCACCCCTCCACTTT. This gives the protein CASSTGQGNRNNSPLHF. Using reference TRBV18 and TRBJ1-6 for the parts outside the CDR3, the full variable domain is NAGVMQNPRHLVRRRGQEARLRCSPMKGHSHVYWYRQLPEEGLKFMVYLQKENIIDESGMPKERFSAEFPKEGPSILRIQQVVRGDSAAYFCASSTGQGNRNNSPLHFGNGTRLTVT.

The V and J genes are TRBV15 and TRBJ1-5, with a tentative D call TRBD1 (6 bases). Germline CDR1 and CDR2: LNHNV and YYDKDF (reference sequence). V was shortened by 2 bases and J by 3 bases, with 11 bases between the two germline ends. This CDR3 contains 15 residues. The CDR3, as DNA: TGTGCCACCAGCAGATGGGACAAGCCCAATCAGCCCCAGCATTTT. This encodes CATSRWDKPNQPQHF.

This chain links TRBV6-1 with TRBJ2-1, with a possible D match to TRBD1 (5 bases). The CDR3 is 17 amino acids. Trimming cost V 0 bases and J 8 bases, with 20 bases left between them. Germline V gene sequence: CDR1 MNHNS, CDR2 SASEGT. CDR3 region: CASSEAWGLGEEYEQFF. The CDR3 coding sequence is TGTGCCAGCAGTGAAGCGTGGGGCCTAGGTGAGGAATATGAGCAGTTCTTC.

The chain uses TRBV30 and TRBJ1-1; 7 bases agree with TRBD1. Germline V gene lookup returns CDR1 GTSNPN and CDR2 SVGIG (reference sequence). The CDR3 covers 13 residues. Trimming removed 1 base from V and 5 bases from J; junction bases left unmatched: 4. The CDR3 protein is CAWSEGARTEAFF. As DNA, the CDR3 is TGTGCCTGGAGTGAGGGGGCGCGGACTGAAGCTTTCTTT.

This clone turned up a few times. V usage is TRBV4-1 and J usage is TRBJ1-3, with D unresolved. Germline values: CDR1 MGHRA, CDR2 YSYEKL. The V end was cut by 0 bases, the J end by 0 bases, with 6 bases between. The CDR3 has 15 amino acids. The CDR3 here is CASSQDEASGNTIYF. CDR3 coding DNA: TGCGCCAGCAGCCAAGATGAGGCCTCTGGAAACACCATATATTTT.

V is TRBV6-6 and J is TRBJ1-1, with D possibly matching TRBD1 (6 bases). CDR3 size: 15 residues. The germline gives CDR1 MNHNY, CDR2 SVGAGI (reference sequence). Trimming removed 6 bases at V and 5 bases at J, with 19 bases between. The CDR3 DNA sequence: TGTGCCAGCAGCCCGACAGGAGGCTGGCGGACTGAAGCTTTCTTT. It yields the protein CASSPTGGWRTEAFF.

The chain recombines TRBV7-3 with TRBJ2-7, with 7 bases that match TRBD2. From germline, CDR1 is SGHTA and CDR2 FQGTGA. The CDR3 is 13 amino acids. The trim removed 2 bases at V and 4 bases at J, leaving 2 bases unmatched. CDR3 coding DNA: TGTGCCAGCAGCTTAGGGGGGGGGTACGAGCAGTACTTC. Amino acids: CASSLGGGYEQYF. The entire variable domain, with the rest obtained from reference TRBV7-3 and TRBJ2-7, is as follows: GAGVSQTPSNKVTEKGKYVELRCDPISGHTALYWYRQSLGQGPEFLIYFQGTGAADDSGLPNDRFFAVRPEGSVSTLKIQRTERGDSAVYLCASSLGGGYEQYFGPGTRLTVT.

The chain recombines TRBV6-4 with TRBJ2-3, with D perhaps TRBD1 or TRBD2 (8 bases each). Germline V gene data show CDR1 as MRHNA and CDR2 as SNTAGT. This CDR3 comprises 15 residues. Trimming took 2 bases from V and 6 from J, leaving 15 bases between them. CDR3 sequence (DNA): TGTGCCAGCAGTGACCGGGGGGGGACAGGCGATACGCAGTATTTT. Translated: CASSDRGGTGDTQYF.

This rearrangement joins TRBV6-1 to TRBJ2-1; 10 nucleotides line up with TRBD2. The J segment lost 7 bases and the V segment lost 2 bases, leaving 5 bases of the junction unmatched. Germline assignment: CDR1 MNHNS and CDR2 SASEGT. This CDR3 is built from 15 residues. This chain's CDR3 is CASSELGLATNEQFF. DNA for the CDR3: TGTGCCAGCAGTGAATTGGGACTAGCGACAAATGAGCAGTTCTTC.

This chain links TRBV2 with TRBJ2-5, with TRBD1 as a possible D gene (6 bases). Trimming pared 7 bases from V and 5 bases from J, leaving 17 bases between. In germline, CDR1 is SNHLY, CDR2 FYNNEI. This CDR3 contains 14 residues. CDR3 DNA sequence: TGTGCCAGCAAATATAACAGGGTGGGGGAGACCCAGTACTTC. Protein: CASKYNRVGETQYF. Full variable domain (remainder filled in from reference TRBV2 and TRBJ2-5): EPEVTQTPSHQVTQMGQEVILRCVPISNHLYFYWYRQILGQKVEFLVSFYNNEISEKSEIFDDQFSVERPDGSNFTLKIRSTKLEDSAMYFCASKYNRVGETQYFGPGTRLLVL.

This clone was recorded only once. The chain has TRBV6-1 and TRBJ2-1; unclear D gene. Trimming removed 3 bases at V and 6 bases at J, with 21 bases between. Germline CDR1 MNHNS, CDR2 SASEGT. The CDR3 spans 17 residues. The CDR3 region is CASSDSIGFLRGNEQFF. The CDR3 nucleotides read TGTGCCAGCAGTGATAGTATAGGGTTCCTACGCGGCAATGAGCAGTTCTTC.

V and J are TRBV25-1 and TRBJ2-1, with 13 nucleotides matching TRBD2. Germline-derived CDR1 and CDR2 are MGHDK and SYGVNS. This CDR3 comprises 16 residues. The ends lost 1 base at V and 13 bases at J; junction bases unmatched: 10. The CDR3 nucleotides read TGTGCCAGCAGTGAATCTCGGACTAGCGGGGGCAATTACCAGTTCTTC. Its protein product is CASSESRTSGGNYQFF.

This chain uses TRBV7-9 with TRBJ2-2; 9 bases agree with TRBD1. The ends lost 1 base at V and 0 bases at J; junction bases unmatched: 0. Germline CDR1 is SEHNR and CDR2 is FQNEAQ (reference sequence). The CDR3 consists of 16 residues. Here the CDR3 reads CASSLGDRANTGELFF. CDR3 nucleotide sequence: TGTGCCAGCAGCTTAGGGGACAGGGCGAACACCGGGGAGCTGTTTTTT.

The rearrangement links TRBV6-1 to TRBJ2-7; D tentatively reads TRBD1 or TRBD2 (5 bases each). V was shortened by 5 bases and J by 4 bases, with 15 bases between the two germline ends. The V gene's germline CDR1 is MNHNS and CDR2 SASEGT. The CDR3 length is 14 residues. The CDR3 DNA reads TGTGCCAGCAGTTGGGACGGTCGAGGGTACGAGCAGTACTTC. The encoded protein is CASSWDGRGYEQYF.

The chain joins TRBV27 to TRBJ2-7; TRBD2 agrees at 10 bases. Germline values: CDR1 MNHEY, CDR2 SMNVEV (reference sequence). With V trimmed by 7 bases and J by 0 bases, 9 bases remained unmatched. CDR3 length: 16 amino acids. Here the CDR3 reads CASTLGLAEHSYEQYF. The CDR3 DNA reads TGTGCCAGCACCCTCGGACTAGCGGAACACTCCTACGAGCAGTACTTC.

This clone appeared a single time. V usage is TRBV28 and J usage is TRBJ1-2; D is unclear. CDR1 is MDHEN, CDR2 SYDVKM, per germline. Trimming pared 7 bases from V and 5 bases from J, leaving 20 bases between. This CDR3 spans 15 amino acids. The CDR3 region is CASIRENPGGYGYTF. The CDR3, as DNA: TGTGCCAGCATTCGGGAGAATCCTGGTGGATATGGCTACACCTTC.